These T cell receptor beta chains were read from a single sample in a study of blood T cell repertoires in COVID-19. TCRdb keeps only in-frame clones here, not all; method: immunoSEQ multiplex PCR. Among some 330,000 clones listed, less than 90% were seen once. The sequenced sample consisted of PBMCs or T cells enriched from blood (not recorded which). The receptors here all came from a woman between 50 and 59 years old who had recovered from COVID-19. Each CDR3 is given with its conserved first and last residue. Fields, in order: V gene, clone size, D gene, J gene, CDR3 protein, CDR3 DNA. D genes are given only for firm matches. Only some rows state a clone size, as once, few, many or a class for expanded clones.

V: TRBV19; size: -; D: -; J: TRBJ2-2; CDR3: CASSIFIGVTLAGELFF; DNA: TGTGCCAGTAGTATTTTCATCGGGGTCACCTTGGCCGGGGAGCTGTTTTTT
V: TRBV18; size: few; D: -; J: TRBJ2-2; CDR3: CASSPLDDSTGELFF; DNA: TGTGCCAGCTCACCACTTGACGACAGCACCGGGGAGCTGTTTTTT
V: TRBV19; size: -; D: TRBD1; J: TRBJ2-2; CDR3: CASSPDRGAAGELFF; DNA: TGTGCCAGTAGCCCGGACAGGGGAGCGGCCGGGGAGCTGTTTTTT
V: TRBV7-9; size: -; D: -; J: TRBJ2-5; CDR3: CASSPQNQETQYF; DNA: TGTGCCAGCAGCCCCCAAAACCAAGAGACCCAGTACTTC
V: TRBV19; size: -; D: -; J: TRBJ2-2; CDR3: CASTKRGQLLSTGELFF; DNA: TGTGCCAGTACCAAGAGAGGCCAGCTACTATCCACCGGGGAGCTGTTTTTT
V: TRBV5-1; size: -; D: TRBD1; J: TRBJ1-1; CDR3: CASSGQGTGTEAFF; DNA: TGCGCCAGCAGCGGACAGGGGACGGGCACTGAAGCTTTCTTT
V: TRBV7-2; size: -; D: TRBD1; J: TRBJ2-1; CDR3: CASSPRTGNNEQFF; DNA: TGTGCCAGCAGCCCAAGGACAGGAAACAATGAGCAGTTCTTC
V: TRBV3-1/TRBV3-2; size: -; D: -; J: TRBJ1-2; CDR3: CASSHSPQGSTYGYTF; DNA: TGTGCCAGCAGCCACTCCCCACAGGGATCCACCTATGGCTACACCTTC
V: TRBV7-6; size: -; D: -; J: TRBJ2-7; CDR3: CASSLSGKLAGEQYF; DNA: TGTGCCAGCAGCCTCTCAGGGAAACTGGCTGGCGAGCAGTACTTC
V: TRBV18; size: -; D: TRBD1; J: TRBJ2-5; CDR3: CASSPSADRGGETQYF; DNA: TGTGCCAGCTCACCCTCCGCGGACAGGGGAGGAGAGACCCAGTACTTC
V: TRBV9; size: -; D: TRBD1; J: TRBJ1-1; CDR3: CASSVYETGATEAFF; DNA: TGTGCCAGCAGCGTGTATGAGACAGGGGCCACTGAAGCTTTCTTT
V: TRBV4-1; size: -; D: TRBD1; J: TRBJ1-4; CDR3: CASSQDPTDRVGTNEKLFF; DNA: TGCGCCAGCAGCCAAGATCCAACGGACAGGGTAGGAACTAATGAAAAACTGTTTTTT
V: TRBV27; size: once; D: TRBD2; J: TRBJ2-2; CDR3: CASSHQRGRGGELFF; DNA: TGTGCCAGCAGTCACCAGCGGGGGAGGGGCGGGGAGCTGTTTTTT
V: TRBV25-1; size: -; D: TRBD2; J: TRBJ2-7; CDR3: CASSTGTSGTYEQYF; DNA: TGTGCCAGCAGCACTGGGACTAGCGGGACCTACGAGCAGTACTTC
V: TRBV18; size: -; D: -; J: TRBJ1-1; CDR3: CASSPLVKQANTEAFF; DNA: TGTGCCAGCTCACCACTTGTGAAACAGGCCAACACTGAAGCTTTCTTT
V: TRBV5-1; size: once; D: TRBD2; J: TRBJ2-3; CDR3: CARSAGGGLLTDTQYF; DNA: TGCGCCCGCAGCGCGGGGGGGGGACTACTCACAGATACGCAGTATTTT
V: TRBV24-1; size: -; D: -; J: TRBJ2-5; CDR3: CATSERPGLLTGYQETQYF; DNA: TGTGCCACCAGTGAAAGACCGGGACTCCTAACCGGGTACCAAGAGACCCAGTACTTC
V: TRBV18; size: -; D: TRBD1; J: TRBJ2-7; CDR3: CASRSTGIHYEQYF; DNA: TGTGCCAGCCGCTCGACAGGGATCCACTACGAGCAGTACTTC
V: TRBV10-3; size: -; D: TRBD1; J: TRBJ1-2; CDR3: CAISGGDRLNYGYTF; DNA: TGTGCCATCAGTGGGGGGGACAGACTTAACTATGGCTACACCTTC
V: TRBV12-3/TRBV12-4; size: -; D: TRBD1; J: TRBJ2-7; CDR3: CASTLGQGGQYF; DNA: TGTGCCAGCACCCTCGGACAGGGCGGGCAGTACTTC
V: TRBV11-3; size: -; D: TRBD1; J: TRBJ2-7; CDR3: CASSLQGAYEQYF; DNA: TGTGCCAGCAGCTTACAGGGGGCCTACGAGCAGTACTTC
V: TRBV9; size: once; D: -; J: TRBJ1-1; CDR3: CASSPWGVLNTEAFF; DNA: TGTGCCAGCAGCCCCTGGGGGGTCTTGAACACTGAAGCTTTCTTT
V: TRBV5-6; size: once; D: -; J: TRBJ2-3; CDR3: CASSAGTSTDTQYF; DNA: TGTGCCAGCAGCGCCGGGACTAGCACAGATACGCAGTATTTT
V: TRBV5-1; size: -; D: -; J: TRBJ1-1; CDR3: CASSTTAPNTEAFF; DNA: TGCGCCAGCAGCACGACAGCACCGAACACTGAAGCTTTCTTT
V: TRBV9; size: -; D: -; J: TRBJ2-2; CDR3: CASSEIPGLGGGELFF; DNA: TGTGCCAGCAGTGAAATTCCGGGCCTCGGGGGCGGGGAGCTGTTTTTT
V: TRBV14; size: once; D: -; J: TRBJ2-7; CDR3: CASSPRSLSYEQYF; DNA: TGTGCCAGCAGCCCCCGAAGCCTCTCCTACGAGCAGTACTTC
V: TRBV5-6; size: -; D: -; J: TRBJ1-5; CDR3: CASSLAGGYNQPQHF; DNA: TGTGCCAGCAGCTTGGCGGGGGGATACAATCAGCCCCAGCATTTT
V: TRBV6-2/TRBV6-3; size: -; D: -; J: TRBJ2-1; CDR3: CASSYSGGGSSYNEQFF; DNA: TGTGCCAGCAGTTACTCGGGTGGAGGGAGCTCCTACAATGAGCAGTTCTTC
V: TRBV11-2; size: -; D: -; J: TRBJ1-1; CDR3: CASSPERPDTEAFF; DNA: TGTGCCAGCAGTCCTGAGAGGCCAGACACTGAAGCTTTCTTT
V: TRBV5-8; size: -; D: -; J: TRBJ1-2; CDR3: CASSLRVGAANYYGYTF; DNA: TGTGCCAGCAGCTTGCGGGTTGGGGCAGCCAACTACTATGGCTACACCTTC
V: TRBV18; size: -; D: TRBD1; J: TRBJ2-3; CDR3: CASSPRTGIADTQYF; DNA: TGTGCCAGCTCACCAAGGACAGGGATCGCAGATACGCAGTATTTT
V: TRBV5-4; size: -; D: TRBD2; J: TRBJ2-1; CDR3: CASSFDLRLAGPNEQFF; DNA: TGTGCCAGCAGCTTCGATCTTAGACTAGCGGGACCGAATGAGCAGTTCTTC
V: TRBV7-2; size: -; D: TRBD1; J: TRBJ2-7; CDR3: CASSLDGTGGTYEQYF; DNA: TGTGCCAGCAGCTTAGATGGTACAGGGGGCACCTACGAGCAGTACTTC
V: TRBV30; size: -; D: TRBD1; J: TRBJ1-2; CDR3: CAWKDRGFGGYTF; DNA: TGTGCCTGGAAGGACAGGGGATTTGGGGGCTACACCTTC
V: TRBV5-1; size: once; D: -; J: TRBJ1-2; CDR3: CASSLTGSYGYTF; DNA: TGCGCCAGCAGCTTGACAGGGTCCTATGGCTACACCTTC
V: TRBV19; size: -; D: -; J: TRBJ1-2; CDR3: CASSPPAGGYTF; DNA: TGTGCCAGTAGTCCCCCGGCAGGCGGCTACACCTTC
V: TRBV4-3; size: -; D: TRBD1; J: TRBJ1-1; CDR3: CASSQVPQGVTEAFF; DNA: TGCGCCAGCAGCCAAGTACCACAGGGGGTTACTGAAGCTTTCTTT
V: TRBV6-5; size: -; D: TRBD1; J: TRBJ1-5; CDR3: CASRGNRGLDQPQHF; DNA: TGTGCCAGCAGGGGGAACAGGGGGCTGGATCAGCCCCAGCATTTT
V: TRBV10-3; size: -; D: -; J: TRBJ1-2; CDR3: CATQGAEGYTF; DNA: TGTGCCACCCAGGGTGCTGAGGGCTACACCTTC
V: TRBV10-3; size: -; D: -; J: TRBJ1-1; CDR3: CAISESGGAPTEAFF; DNA: TGTGCCATCAGTGAGTCCGGAGGGGCACCCACTGAAGCTTTCTTT
V: TRBV27; size: -; D: TRBD2; J: TRBJ2-3; CDR3: CASSPDRLAGVSDTQYF; DNA: TGTGCCAGCAGTCCCGACCGACTAGCGGGAGTGTCAGATACGCAGTATTTT
V: TRBV10-3; size: -; D: -; J: TRBJ1-1; CDR3: CAHQDGNTEAFF; DNA: TGTGCCCATCAGGATGGAAACACTGAAGCTTTCTTT
V: TRBV4-3; size: -; D: -; J: TRBJ1-4; CDR3: CASSQDPVGQNNEKLFF; DNA: TGCGCCAGCAGCCAAGACCCCGTGGGGCAGAATAATGAAAAACTGTTTTTT
V: TRBV6-5; size: once; D: -; J: TRBJ2-5; CDR3: CASSSPGGQTQYF; DNA: TGTGCCAGCAGTTCTCCAGGGGGGCAGACCCAGTACTTC
V: TRBV29-1; size: -; D: -; J: TRBJ1-1; CDR3: CSVGHTEAFF; DNA: TGCAGCGTTGGGCACACTGAAGCTTTCTTT
V: TRBV7-9; size: -; D: -; J: TRBJ1-1; CDR3: CASSQAGDSEAFF; DNA: TGTGCCAGCAGCCAGGCCGGGGACTCGGAAGCTTTCTTT
V: TRBV4-3; size: -; D: -; J: TRBJ2-1; CDR3: CASSQAGSSYNEQFF; DNA: TGCGCCAGCAGCCAAGCCGGGAGCTCCTACAATGAGCAGTTCTTC
V: TRBV5-4; size: -; D: TRBD2; J: TRBJ2-5; CDR3: CASFTSGRDQETQYF; DNA: TGTGCCAGCTTCACTAGCGGGAGGGACCAAGAGACCCAGTACTTC
V: TRBV9; size: -; D: TRBD1; J: TRBJ1-6; CDR3: CASSVDGRGDSPLHF; DNA: TGTGCCAGCAGCGTAGATGGCAGGGGGGATTCACCCCTCCACTTT
V: TRBV7-2; size: -; D: TRBD2; J: TRBJ2-1; CDR3: CASSPTGTSGRHSYNEQFF; DNA: TGTGCCAGCAGCCCAACCGGGACTAGCGGGAGGCACTCCTACAATGAGCAGTTCTTC
V: TRBV7-2; size: -; D: TRBD1; J: TRBJ1-1; CDR3: CASSLMDRGAFF; DNA: TGTGCCAGCAGCTTAATGGACAGGGGGGCTTTCTTT
V: TRBV12-3/TRBV12-4; size: -; D: -; J: TRBJ1-2; CDR3: CASSLKGVSGYTF; DNA: TGTGCCAGCAGTTTAAAGGGGGTGAGTGGCTACACCTTC
V: TRBV5-4; size: -; D: -; J: TRBJ2-1; CDR3: CASSLVASSYNEQFF; DNA: TGTGCCAGCAGCTTGGTGGCTAGCTCCTACAATGAGCAGTTCTTC
V: TRBV10-3; size: -; D: -; J: TRBJ1-1; CDR3: CAIRNTRDMGTEAFF; DNA: TGTGCCATCAGAAATACCAGGGATATGGGCACTGAAGCTTTCTTT
V: TRBV6-5; size: -; D: -; J: TRBJ1-3; CDR3: CASSSGDYSGNTIYF; DNA: TGTGCCAGCAGTTCAGGGGACTACTCTGGAAACACCATATATTTT